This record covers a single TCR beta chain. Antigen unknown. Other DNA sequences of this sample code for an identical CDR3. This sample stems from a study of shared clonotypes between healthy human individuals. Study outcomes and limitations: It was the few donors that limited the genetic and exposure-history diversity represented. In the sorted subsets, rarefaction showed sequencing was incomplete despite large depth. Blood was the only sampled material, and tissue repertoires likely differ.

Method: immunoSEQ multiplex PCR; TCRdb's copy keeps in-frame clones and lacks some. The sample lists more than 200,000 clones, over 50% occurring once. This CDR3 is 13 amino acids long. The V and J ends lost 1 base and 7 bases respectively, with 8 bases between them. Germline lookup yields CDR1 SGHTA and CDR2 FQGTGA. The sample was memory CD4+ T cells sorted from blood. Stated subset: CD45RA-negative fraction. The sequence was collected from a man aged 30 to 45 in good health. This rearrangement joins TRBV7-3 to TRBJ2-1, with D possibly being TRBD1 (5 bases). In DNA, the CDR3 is TGTGCCAGCAGCTTAAATAGGGGAAATGAGCAGTTCTTC. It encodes CASSLNRGNEQFF.